These 25 T cell receptor beta chains were sequenced from one sample in a study of technical replicates of blood from several donors. Generated by immunoSEQ multiplex PCR, the TCRdb table keeps only in-frame clones and is missing some. Counted here are tens of thousands of clones, roughly 95% occurring once; the ten biggest clones make up 0.37%. The specimen sequenced was T cells isolated from PBMCs. Receptor source: a human donor in good health.

The chain combines TRBV18 with TRBJ1-2; 11 bases are a match to TRBD1. V trimming: 2 bases; J trimming: 6 bases; junction bases outside the gene matches: 11. The CDR3 is made up of 17 amino acids. The germline V gene has CDR1 KGHSH and CDR2 LQKENI. CDR3 sequence reads: CASSPFGTGQGAHGYTF. As DNA, the CDR3 is TGTGCCAGCTCACCATTCGGTACCGGACAGGGGGCACATGGCTACACCTTC. The variable domain in full, with the rest retrieved from reference TRBV18 and TRBJ1-2, is NAGVMQNPRHLVRRRGQEARLRCSPMKGHSHVYWYRQLPEEGLKFMVYLQKENIIDESGMPKERFSAEFPKEGPSILRIQQVVRGDSAAYFCASSPFGTGQGAHGYTFGSGTRLTVV.

The rearrangement uses TRBV7-2 and TRBJ2-5, with TRBD2 matching over 13 bases. J lost 3 bases, V lost 5 bases, and 9 bases had no gene match. The CDR3 runs to 17 residues. From germline, CDR1 is SGHTA and CDR2 FQGNSA. As DNA, the CDR3 is TGTGCCAGCAGCCCCCTAACTAGCGGGAGGGCCAAAGAGACCCAGTACTTC. Its translation is CASSPLTSGRAKETQYF.

The chain joins TRBV6-1 to TRBJ1-5, with TRBD1 as a possible D gene (6 bases). Trimming shortened V by 7 bases and J by 6 bases, and 19 bases separated the two germline ends. Germline CDR1 reads MNHNS; CDR2 reads SASEGT. CDR3 size: 15 residues. CDR3 amino acids: CASTLGGALSQPQHF. CDR3 bases: TGTGCCAGCACCTTGGGGGGGGCGCTTAGTCAGCCCCAGCATTTT.

This clone occurred once. This chain connects TRBV29-1 to TRBJ1-1; TRBD1 agrees at 8 bases. Germline CDR1 reads SQVTM; CDR2 reads ANQGSEA. Trimming at V came to 3 bases and at J to 4 bases, leaving 4 bases not matched to a gene. The CDR3 sequence is 13 residues long. CDR3 amino acids: CSVDQGASTEAFF. CDR3 DNA: TGCAGCGTTGACCAGGGGGCGAGCACTGAAGCTTTCTTT.

The genes are TRBV11-1 and TRBJ2-1; the D is unclear. This CDR3 comprises 13 residues. Trimming left V 4 bases short and J 7 bases short, with 11 bases between. CDR1 and CDR2 from the germline V gene are SGHAT and FQDESV (reference sequence). This CDR3 reads CASSSLIFNEQFF. In DNA, the CDR3 is TGTGCCAGCAGCTCACTAATCTTTAATGAGCAGTTCTTC.

The chain is built from TRBV25-1 and TRBJ1-5; D is possibly TRBD1 (6 bases). The CDR3 sequence is 13 residues long. Germline V gives CDR1 MGHDK, CDR2 SYGVNS. The V end was cut by 8 bases, the J end by 6 bases, with 14 bases between. The CDR3 here is CASSQGEGQPQHF. The CDR3 bases are TGTGCCAGCTCACAGGGAGAGGGTCAGCCCCAGCATTTT.

The V call is TRBV5-1, the J call TRBJ2-7; 7 positions agree with TRBD1. CDR1 SGHRS and CDR2 YFSETQ come from the germline V gene. The CDR3 is 15 residues long. V lost 5 bases to trimming and J lost 0 bases; unmatched junction nucleotides: 8. The CDR3 region has the DNA TGCGCCAGCAGTGACCCCGGGACAGCCTCCTACGAGCAGTACTTC. Translating gives CASSDPGTASYEQYF. The entire variable domain, with the rest obtained from reference TRBV5-1 and TRBJ2-7, is as follows: KAGVTQTPRYLIKTRGQQVTLSCSPISGHRSVSWYQQTPGQGLQFLFEYFSETQRNKGNFPGRFSGRQFSNSRSEMNVSTLELGDSALYLCASSDPGTASYEQYFGPGTRLTVT.

The rearrangement joins TRBV5-3 to TRBJ2-2; the match to TRBD2 covers 10 bases. TRBV5-3 is placed among ORFs of uncertain function. The trim removed 4 bases at V and 4 bases at J, leaving 10 bases unmatched. The CDR3 is 17 amino acids. CDR3 coding DNA: TGTGCCAGAAGCCCGGAGCGGGGGGGGAGGTCCACCGGGGAGCTGTTTTTT. Translated, it gives CARSPERGGRSTGELFF.

This rearrangement joins TRBV18 to TRBJ2-7; 9 bases map to TRBD1. Germline V gives CDR1 KGHSH, CDR2 LQKENI. Trimming at V came to 3 bases and at J to 5 bases, leaving 8 bases not matched to a gene. The CDR3 sequence is 15 residues long. Written as DNA, the CDR3 is TGTGCCAGCTCACCGCTGGGACAGGGAACAAACGAGCAGTACTTC. It translates to CASSPLGQGTNEQYF.

The chain combines TRBV5-1 with TRBJ1-4, with 8 positions matching TRBD1. The CDR3 covers 13 residues. Germline V gene sequence: CDR1 SGHRS, CDR2 YFSETQ. The V gene end was trimmed by 7 bases and the J gene end by 4 bases; junction bases not matched to a gene: 3. The CDR3 region is CASLDRDNEKLFF. Here the CDR3 DNA reads TGCGCCAGCCTGGACAGGGATAATGAAAAACTGTTTTTT.

This sequence joins TRBV7-8 and TRBJ1-5; D ambiguous. The CDR3 consists of 14 residues. Germline-derived CDR1 and CDR2 are SGHVS and FQNEAQ. Trimming took off 5 bases at V and 3 bases at J, with 11 bases between the two ends. This chain's CDR3 is CASSPETYNQPQHF. The CDR3 DNA follows: TGTGCCAGCAGCCCGGAGACGTACAATCAGCCCCAGCATTTT. The variable domain in full, completed from reference TRBV7-8 and TRBJ1-5, reads GAGVSQSPRYKVAKRGQDVALRCDPISGHVSLFWYQQALGQGPEFLTYFQNEAQLDKSGLPSDRFFAERPEGSVSTLKIQRTQQEDSAVYLCASSPETYNQPQHFGDGTRLSIL.

The chain uses TRBV5-4 and TRBJ2-3; 8 bases map to TRBD2. Germline values: CDR1 SGHNT, CDR2 YYREEE (reference sequence). J lost 4 bases, V lost 6 bases, and 10 bases had no gene match. CDR3 length: 15 amino acids. The CDR3 DNA reads TGTGCCAGCACCAGAGACCGGCGGGGGGCAGATACGCAGTATTTT. Protein sequence: CASTRDRRGADTQYF. The full variable domain, with the rest looked up from reference TRBV5-4 and TRBJ2-3, is ETGVTQSPTHLIKTRGQQVTLRCSSQSGHNTVSWYQQALGQGPQFIFQYYREEENGRGNFPPRFSGLQFPNYSSELNVNALELDDSALYLCASTRDRRGADTQYFGPGTRLTVL.

The chain employs TRBV4-1 and TRBJ2-7, with D unresolved. The CDR3 loop spans 13 amino acids. V dropped 1 base and J dropped 2 bases, with 6 bases sitting between them. From germline, CDR1 is MGHRA and CDR2 YSYEKL. CDR3 coding DNA: TGCGCCAGCAGCCAAGGTCAAACCTACGAGCAGTACTTC. Translated: CASSQGQTYEQYF.

Only one count was recorded for this clone. The chain combines TRBV19 with TRBJ2-1, with 10 bases identical to TRBD2. This CDR3 comprises 16 residues. CDR1 and CDR2 from the germline V gene are LNHDA and SQIVND (reference sequence). V shed 3 bases and J 8 bases; nucleotides not matched to a gene: 10. CDR3 region: CASSIAASGSGDEQFF. DNA for the CDR3: TGTGCCAGTAGTATCGCGGCTAGCGGGAGTGGAGATGAGCAGTTCTTC.

The chain combines TRBV19 with TRBJ2-1; 10 bases are a match to TRBD1. V lost 2 bases to trimming and J lost 7 bases; unmatched junction nucleotides: 8. The CDR3 loop spans 16 amino acids. CDR1 and CDR2 from the germline V gene are LNHDA and SQIVND (reference sequence). DNA of the CDR3: TGTGCCAGTAGTATATTACCGGGACAGGGGTCTAATGAGCAGTTCTTC. Protein sequence: CASSILPGQGSNEQFF.

The rearrangement uses TRBV7-9 and TRBJ2-7; 7 bases fit TRBD2. CDR1 and CDR2 (germline): SEHNR, FQNEAQ (reference sequence). V shed 5 bases, J shed 1 base, and the junction held 2 bases outside the gene matches. The CDR3 contains 13 residues. For the CDR3, the DNA is TGTGCCAGCAGCCCTAGCGGTTCCTACGAGCAGTACTTC. Encoded protein: CASSPSGSYEQYF. Full variable domain (rest looked up from reference TRBV7-9 and TRBJ2-7): DTGVSQNPRHKITKRGQNVTFRCDPISEHNRLYWYRQTLGQGPEFLTYFQNEAQLEKSRLLSDRFSAERPKGSFSTLEIQRTEQGDSAMYLCASSPSGSYEQYFGPGTRLTVT.

V usage is TRBV7-8 and J usage is TRBJ2-5, with 10 bases aligning to TRBD2. From germline, CDR1 is SGHVS and CDR2 FQNEAQ. CDR3 length: 14 amino acids. V trimming: 8 bases; J trimming: 4 bases; junction bases outside the gene matches: 7. The CDR3 DNA is TGTGCCAGCGAGAGAGCGGGAGGGCCAGAGACCCAGTACTTC. It encodes CASERAGGPETQYF.

This clone appeared once. The V and J genes are TRBV6-5 and TRBJ2-1; 8 bases agree with TRBD1. Germline trimming cut 7 bases from V and 15 bases from J; bases unmatched to any gene: 8. The germline CDR1 and CDR2 sequences are MNHEY and SVGAGI. This CDR3 spans 11 amino acids. CDR3 sequence: CASKDRVGLFF. CDR3 sequence (DNA): TGTGCCAGCAAGGACAGGGTCGGTCTGTTCTTC.

V and J are TRBV18 and TRBJ2-1, with 10 bases lining up with TRBD2. This CDR3 contains 16 residues. With 1 base clipped from V and 0 bases from J, the junction kept 0 bases outside the gene matches. The germline V gene encodes CDR1 KGHSH and CDR2 LQKENI. The CDR3 sequence is CASSPLAGGSYNEQFF. CDR3 DNA sequence: TGTGCCAGCTCACCACTAGCGGGAGGCTCCTACAATGAGCAGTTCTTC.

This clone was picked up a small number of times. This CDR3 reads CAWSFGWGGFTEAFF. Here the CDR3 DNA reads TGTGCCTGGAGTTTCGGATGGGGGGGGTTCACTGAAGCTTTCTTT. V and J are TRBV30 and TRBJ1-1; the D gene is possibly TRBD1 (5 bases). Between the trimmed V and J ends, which lost 2 bases and 4 bases, there was a span of 17 bases. Germline lookup yields CDR1 GTSNPN and CDR2 SVGIG (reference sequence). The CDR3 loop spans 15 amino acids.

The chain couples TRBV19 to TRBJ2-7; weak D call: TRBD2 (5 bases). The germline CDR1 and CDR2 sequences are LNHDA and SQIVND (reference sequence). There are 15 residues in the CDR3. The ends were cut back, 1 base at V and 0 bases at J, with 10 bases in the middle. CDR3 loop: CASSIGGAASYEQYF. In DNA form, the CDR3 reads TGTGCCAGTAGTATAGGAGGAGCGGCCTCCTACGAGCAGTACTTC.

This chain joins TRBV7-2 and TRBJ2-3, with TRBD2 identical over 8 bases. The CDR3 runs 15 residues. Germline V CDR1 and CDR2: SGHTA, FQGNSA. V was clipped by 4 bases and J by 2 bases; unmatched bases: 5. CDR3 bases: TGTGCCAGCAGCTCTTTAGCGGGGACCACAGATACGCAGTATTTT. Protein product: CASSSLAGTTDTQYF.

This rearrangement joins TRBV4-1 to TRBJ1-1; TRBD1 is a possible D gene (5 bases). Looked up from germline, CDR1 is MGHRA and CDR2 is YSYEKL. V was trimmed by 1 base and J by 1 base, leaving 16 bases between them. This CDR3 has 17 amino acids. The CDR3 bases are TGCGCCAGCAGCCAAGCGGTCCCTCGGGGGACGAACACTGAAGCTTTCTTT. Protein sequence: CASSQAVPRGTNTEAFF.

J is TRBJ1-2 and V is TRBV11-2; possibly TRBD1 for D (5 bases). The length of the CDR3 is 13 residues. Per the germline V gene, CDR1 is SGHAT and CDR2 is FQNNGV. V lost 1 base and J 6 bases, leaving 9 bases between the germline ends. The CDR3 loop reads CASSLGRAHGYTF. The CDR3 DNA follows: TGTGCCAGCAGCTTAGGCAGGGCCCATGGCTACACCTTC.

V gene TRBV4-2 combines with J gene TRBJ1-5, with D maybe TRBD1 (5 bases). Germline lookup yields CDR1 LGHNA and CDR2 YNFKEQ. The CDR3 sequence is 16 residues long. The V end lost 2 bases, the J end lost 4 bases, and 15 bases lay between the germline ends. The CDR3 region has the DNA TGTGCCAGCAGCCAAACTCCGGGTGGGGCGAATCAGCCCCAGCATTTT. It translates to CASSQTPGGANQPQHF.